This T cell receptor beta chain was documented in a study of blood T cell repertoires in COVID-19. Overall study: Collection of acute and convalescent COVID-19 samples took place in the United States, Italy and Spain.

Original analysis: Researchers report that nucleated cell counts were estimated from reference gene primer amplification. Sequencing used immunoSEQ multiplex PCR; TCRdb keeps in-frame clones, though not all of them. V, J and clone size are taken as reported in that table, and D and trimming were inferred from the DNA itself. The table lists under 400,000 clones, approximately 89% of them singletons, with over 3.5% in the top ten. Trimming removed 8 bases from V and 0 bases from J, with 8 bases in between. CDR1 and CDR2 (germline): LNHDA, SQIVND (reference sequence). The CDR3 consists of 13 residues. The source of this sequence is a woman aged 60-75 years with COVID-19, enrolled during active disease. The rearrangement joins TRBV19 to TRBJ1-5, with D hard to call. Material: peripheral blood. CDR3 nucleotides: TGTGCCAGTGGTTCCTATAGCAATCAGCCCCAGCATTTT. This translates into CASGSYSNQPQHF.